This paragraph reports one T cell receptor (beta chain). The CDR3 sequence is 15 residues long. Per the germline V gene, CDR1 is MNHEY and CDR2 is SVGAGI. Germline trimming cut 7 bases from V and 3 bases from J; bases unmatched to any gene: 12. The sample originates from a study of blood T cell repertoires in COVID-19. Study summary: The cDNA or gDNA used as material had been derived from T cells, B-cell-depleted T cells, or PBMCs.

Authors' methods: Amplification from reference gene primers served as the basis for estimated nucleated cell counts. Produced via immunoSEQ multiplex PCR; TCRdb's table is partial and in-frame only. V and J calls and clone size are given by that table; D and trimming were obtained from the DNA. The sample yields roughly 200,000 clones, 80% to 90% seen once. V and J are TRBV6-5 and TRBJ2-7, with 7 nucleotides matching TRBD2. Sequencing was performed on peripheral blood. This sequence was found in a woman in her seventies with active or convalescent COVID-19. CDR3 sequence reads: CASTPGGSGNYEQYF. The CDR3 coding sequence is TGTGCCAGCACTCCGGGAGGCAGCGGGAACTACGAGCAGTACTTC.